The clone carrying this T cell receptor (beta chain) was counted many times. The target antigen is unknown. Using RNA transcripts as the source, TCR beta CDR3 regions were amplified. The HTBI primer set served for first-round RT-PCR of the TCR CDR3. TCRdb called the multiplex PCR reads again in MiXCR, with one record for every CDR3 protein. Of under 350,000 distinct CDR3 sequences listed, 15% to 20% are singletons. This specimen belongs to a study of T cells in Graves' hyperthyroidism and ophthalmopathy. Study observations and caveats: Blood also carried most thyroid clonotypes expanded above 0.001.

Unmatched junction bases numbered 11, after V lost 3 bases and J lost 4 bases. This CDR3 has 17 residues. Germline V lookup: CDR1 MNHNS, CDR2 SASEGT. The rearrangement joins TRBV6-1 to TRBJ2-1; 8 positions match TRBD1. The TCR sequence derives from a woman aged 55-75 years with Graves' ophthalmopathy. Sequenced material: blood. The CDR3 loop reads CASSDLLGTGRYNEQFF. DNA of the CDR3: TGTGCCAGCAGTGACTTATTGGGGACAGGCCGGTACAATGAGCAGTTCTTC.